This is a list of T cell receptor beta chains from one sample in a study of T cell repertoires in cytomegalovirus infection. For these TCRs, the target antigens are not known. TCRdb ran MiXCR on the reads and lists one entry per CDR3 protein. The sample holds around 540,000 distinct CDR3 sequences, 30% to 35% seen once. This specimen was cultured PBMCs, taken from culture after CMV antigen stimulation. The receptors shown here come from a human donor in good health (CMV status not recorded). Some clones in this sample may be carry-over from other donors' samples. Both conserved end residues are part of each CDR3. D genes are given only for firm matches. Size is stated for part of the rows, as once, few or many counts, or as a class when the clone is expanded.

clone_size cdr3_length d_call j_call v_call cdr3_aa cdr3_nt
few 16 - TRBJ1-4 TRBV6-5 CASSSVKGVTNEKLFF TGTGCCAGCAGTTCCGTCAAAGGGGTAACTAATGAAAAACTGTTTTTT
- 19 TRBD1 TRBJ2-7 TRBV28 CASSPHRPDRGRYIGEQYF TGTGCCAGCAGCCCCCATCGTCCGGACAGGGGGCGTTATATAGGCGAGCAGTACTTC
few 18 TRBD2 TRBJ2-1 TRBV7-2 CASSTRTSGRRTDNEQFF TGTGCCAGCAGCACGAGGACTAGCGGGAGGAGGACTGACAATGAGCAGTTCTTC
- 16 - TRBJ2-7 TRBV7-4 CASSLQKTQGNYEQYF TGTGCCAGCAGCTTACAAAAGACCCAAGGGAACTACGAGCAGTACTTC
once 14 TRBD1 TRBJ2-1 TRBV6-6 CASSYLTGSGEQFF TGTGCCAGCAGTTACCTGACAGGGTCGGGTGAGCAGTTCTTC
- 16 - TRBJ2-2 TRBV6-8 CASSRGPAPNTGELFF TGTGCCAGCAGTAGGGGACCCGCACCTAACACCGGGGAGCTGTTTTTT
- 15 TRBD1 TRBJ1-5 TRBV7-2 CASSLSATGIQPQHF TGTGCCAGCAGCCTCTCGGCGACAGGGATTCAGCCCCAGCATTTT
many 11 - TRBJ2-7 TRBV25-1 CASSTAYEQYF TGTGCCAGCAGTACAGCCTACGAGCAGTACTTC
few 18 - TRBJ2-1 TRBV12-3/TRBV12-4 CASSLERLATLWYNEQFF TGTGCCAGCAGTTTAGAGCGGCTAGCGACCCTGTGGTACAATGAGCAGTTCTTC
few 13 - TRBJ2-3 TRBV6-2/TRBV6-3 CASRDDSTDTQYF TGTGCCAGCCGGGACGATAGCACAGATACGCAGTATTTT
- 11 - TRBJ2-7 TRBV28 CASTSIGEQYF TGTGCCAGCACCTCTATCGGCGAGCAGTACTTC
- 15 - TRBJ1-5 TRBV12-5 CASADVSGVGQPQHF TGTGCTAGTGCCGACGTGAGTGGAGTCGGGCAGCCCCAGCATTTT
- 18 TRBD1 TRBJ1-6 TRBV4-3 CASSQVRTGGRYNSPLHF TGCGCCAGCAGCCAAGTACGGACAGGGGGCCGGTATAATTCACCCCTCCACTTT
- 15 - TRBJ2-3 TRBV19 CASKMGRSRTDTQYF TGTGCCAGTAAGATGGGGCGGTCGCGCACAGATACGCAGTATTTT
- 14 - TRBJ2-5 TRBV28 CASNVRGTQETQYF TGTGCCAGCAACGTCCGGGGGACTCAAGAGACCCAGTACTTC
- 13 - TRBJ2-3 TRBV12-3/TRBV12-4 CASSFTRTDTQYF TGTGCCAGCAGTTTTACTAGAACAGATACGCAGTATTTT
- 16 - TRBJ2-1 TRBV24-1 CATSDYEGKGNNEQFF TGTGCCACCAGTGATTATGAGGGGAAGGGAAACAATGAGCAGTTCTTC
- 15 TRBD2 TRBJ2-2 TRBV15 CATSRGLAGTGELFF TGTGCCACCAGCAGGGGGTTAGCGGGAACCGGGGAGCTGTTTTTT
few 14 - TRBJ1-2 TRBV28 CASSRFGVWDGYTF TGTGCCAGCAGTCGGTTTGGAGTCTGGGATGGCTACACCTTC
few 14 - TRBJ1-1 TRBV7-9 CASSSGEWGTEAFF TGTGCCAGCAGCTCGGGGGAGTGGGGCACTGAAGCTTTCTTT
- 14 - TRBJ1-1 TRBV7-9 CASSLGREGTEAFF TGTGCCAGCAGCTTAGGCAGGGAGGGGACTGAAGCTTTCTTT
- 18 TRBD2 TRBJ2-3 TRBV7-9 CASSLGTGLAASTDTQYF TGTGCCAGCAGCTTAGGGACCGGACTAGCGGCTAGCACAGATACGCAGTATTTT
- 15 - TRBJ2-7 TRBV28 CASSSQVPNPRWQYF TGTGCCAGCAGTTCACAGGTTCCTAACCCCCGGTGGCAGTACTTC
few 15 - TRBJ2-1 TRBV7-2 CASSEMASRRNEQFF TGTGCCAGCAGTGAAATGGCAAGCCGGAGGAATGAGCAGTTCTTC
many 15 TRBD2 TRBJ2-3 TRBV10-3 CAIKIASGRADTQYF TGTGCCATCAAAATAGCTAGCGGGAGGGCAGATACGCAGTATTTT
- 13 - TRBJ2-3 TRBV6-1 CASISGWPDTQYF TGTGCCAGCATTTCGGGGTGGCCAGATACGCAGTATTTT
few 17 - TRBJ2-1 TRBV7-9 CASSLVVADPSYNEQFF TGTGCCAGCAGCTTAGTGGTTGCGGACCCATCCTACAATGAGCAGTTCTTC
- 11 - TRBJ2-7 TRBV10-3 CAIRELDEQYF TGTGCCATCAGGGAGCTAGACGAGCAGTACTTC
few 15 - TRBJ2-5 TRBV18 CASSPVGDYQETQYF TGTGCCAGCTCACCAGTCGGCGACTACCAAGAGACCCAGTACTTC
- 18 TRBD1 TRBJ1-6 TRBV20-1 CSARDARTGRAYNSPLHF TGCAGTGCTAGAGATGCCAGGACAGGGCGCGCCTATAATTCACCCCTCCACTTT
- 16 TRBD1 TRBJ1-5 TRBV19 CASRGQGATGNQPQHF TGTGCCAGTAGGGGACAGGGGGCTACGGGCAATCAGCCCCAGCATTTT
- 15 TRBD2 TRBJ2-7 TRBV7-6 CASSLGGGSHYEQYF TGTGCCAGCAGCTTAGGGGGCGGGAGTCACTACGAGCAGTACTTC
few 12 - TRBJ1-1 TRBV19 CASSFSYTEAFF TGTGCCAGTAGTTTTTCTTACACTGAAGCTTTCTTT
few 16 - TRBJ1-2 TRBV19 CASSNRAARMDWRYTF TGTGCCAGTAGCAACCGGGCCGCCAGAATGGATTGGCGCTACACCTTC
- 13 - TRBJ1-2 TRBV29-1 CSIDVGGFSGYTF TGCAGCATCGATGTAGGGGGTTTCAGTGGCTACACCTTC
few 15 - TRBJ1-1 TRBV7-9 CASSSSAGGGTEAFF TGTGCCAGCAGCTCCTCCGCAGGCGGGGGCACTGAAGCTTTCTTT
few 14 - TRBJ2-5 TRBV27 CASSSSDWAETQYF TGTGCCAGCAGTTCCTCCGACTGGGCGGAGACCCAGTACTTC
few 17 TRBD2 TRBJ2-3 TRBV7-8 CASSSPEGLAGKNTQYF TGTGCCAGCAGCTCCCCGGAGGGACTAGCGGGAAAAAATACGCAGTATTTT
- 16 TRBD2 TRBJ2-7 TRBV7-2 CASSLGGTSGSSEQYF TGTGCCAGCAGCTTAGGGGGGACTAGCGGGAGCAGCGAGCAGTACTTC
few 15 TRBD1 TRBJ1-2 TRBV7-2 CASRPTGAQGYGYTF TGTGCCAGCAGACCCACAGGGGCGCAGGGCTATGGCTACACCTTC
- 18 TRBD2 TRBJ2-3 TRBV27 CASRGLAGGLVFTDTQYF TGTGCCAGCAGAGGACTAGCGGGAGGCCTCGTTTTCACAGATACGCAGTATTTT
- 16 - TRBJ2-7 TRBV28 CASSFDYGTSTYEQYF TGTGCCAGCAGTTTCGATTATGGGACATCCACCTACGAGCAGTACTTC
few 15 - TRBJ2-5 TRBV12-3/TRBV12-4 CASSLRGGALETQYF TGTGCCAGCAGTTTAAGAGGCGGGGCCCTAGAGACCCAGTACTTC
few 14 TRBD2 TRBJ2-1 TRBV12-3/TRBV12-4 CASTKTSGYNEQFF TGTGCCAGCACCAAAACTAGCGGTTACAATGAGCAGTTCTTC
- 18 TRBD1 TRBJ2-6 TRBV6-5 CASSYADRGGTGANVLTF TGTGCCAGCAGTTACGCGGACAGGGGGGGGACTGGGGCCAACGTCCTGACTTTC
- 17 - TRBJ2-2 TRBV4-3 CASSQAGRGRATGELFF TGCGCCAGCAGCCAAGCAGGGAGGGGGCGAGCCACCGGGGAGCTGTTTTTT
- 11 TRBD1 TRBJ1-6 TRBV7-2 CASSQTGNLHF TGTGCCAGCAGCCAGACAGGGAACCTCCACTTT
many 15 TRBD1 TRBJ1-1 TRBV6-1 CASSPQQGATTEAFF TGTGCCAGCAGTCCCCAACAGGGGGCTACGACTGAAGCTTTCTTT
few 16 - TRBJ2-3 TRBV6-6 CASSYPRAGDPDTQYF TGTGCCAGCAGTTACCCAAGAGCCGGGGATCCAGATACGCAGTATTTT
- 13 - TRBJ1-4 TRBV6-6 CASSYSGGEKLFF TGTGCCAGCAGTTACTCTGGGGGTGAAAAACTGTTTTTT
many 16 TRBD2 TRBJ2-1 TRBV7-3 CASSLNSGSVAGEQFF TGTGCCAGCAGCCTAAATAGCGGGTCCGTAGCGGGTGAGCAGTTCTTC
- 17 - TRBJ1-4 TRBV7-6 CASSRPQGSATNEKLFF TGTGCCAGCAGCCGACCACAGGGCTCTGCAACTAATGAAAAACTGTTTTTT
- 15 - TRBJ2-5 TRBV4-3 CASSQDLVRQETQYF TGCGCCAGCAGCCAAGATCTGGTTCGGCAAGAGACCCAGTACTTC
- 12 - TRBJ1-5 TRBV20-1 CSAKSSGQPQHF TGCAGTGCTAAATCATCGGGGCAGCCCCAGCATTTT